The T cell receptor beta chain described here comes from a study of T cell responses to AZD1222 COVID-19 vaccine. Trimming shortened V by 6 bases and J by 4 bases, and 10 bases separated the two germline ends. The CDR3 runs to 13 residues. CDR1 is LGHDT, CDR2 YNNKEL, per germline (reference sequence). The assay was immunoSEQ multiplex PCR, and TCRdb's table has in-frame clones only and misses some. The table includes some 63,000 clones, around 83% detected once. The chain is built from TRBV3-1 (or the pseudogene TRBV3-2) and TRBJ2-1; D is unclear. This specimen consisted of peripheral blood, obtained on day 0 of AZD1222 vaccination. The clonotype was recovered from an adult in good health. The CDR3 bases are TGTGCCAGCAGTCATGACACGTACAATGAGCAGTTCTTC. Protein product: CASSHDTYNEQFF.